A selection of T cell receptor beta chains follows, all from one sample in a study of spatial heterogeneity in lung cancer. TCRdb re-called the 5' RACE reads through MiXCR, storing one row per CDR3 protein. The sample includes 20,000 to 25,000 distinct CDR3 sequences, 4.6% seen only once; the top ten take 6.5% to 9%. The material sequenced was PBMCs, taken at surgery. The receptors stem from a male donor with early-stage non-small cell lung cancer. Each CDR3 is given with its conserved first and last residue. D genes are given only for firm matches. The size field is filled for only some rows; it gives once, few, many or a size class.

CDR3 protein | CDR3 DNA | D gene | V gene | clone size | J gene
CASSRLGLSYEQYF | TGTGCCAGCAGCCGCCTGGGGCTTTCCTACGAGCAGTACTTC | - | TRBV3-1 | many | TRBJ2-7
CASSSRGLAAYEQYF | TGTGCCAGCAGTTCTAGGGGACTAGCGGCCTACGAGCAGTACTTC | TRBD2 | TRBV12-3/TRBV12-4 | - | TRBJ2-7
CATSDPLRAHEQFF | TGTGCCACCAGTGACCCCCTCAGGGCCCATGAGCAGTTCTTC | - | TRBV24-1 | few | TRBJ2-1
CASRGTGPNYGYTF | TGTGCCAGCAGGGGGACAGGGCCCAACTATGGCTACACCTTC | TRBD1 | TRBV6-5 | few | TRBJ1-2
CSVDLRDYNEQFF | TGCAGCGTTGATCTCAGAGACTACAATGAGCAGTTCTTC | - | TRBV29-1 | medium-sized | TRBJ2-1
CASSQSLVAANEKLFF | TGTGCCAGCAGCCAATCTTTGGTGGCAGCTAATGAAAAACTGTTTTTT | - | TRBV4-2 | many | TRBJ1-4
CASSPDSQETQYF | TGTGCCAGCAGCCCAGACAGCCAAGAGACCCAGTACTTC | - | TRBV7-8 | - | TRBJ2-5
CASSQMAGTRPYEQYF | TGTGCCAGCAGCCAAATGGCGGGGACTAGACCCTACGAGCAGTACTTC | TRBD2 | TRBV4-2 | many | TRBJ2-7
CASSRTGGYSNRPQHF | TGTGCCAGCAGCCGGACAGGGGGCTATAGCAATCGGCCCCAGCATTTT | TRBD1 | TRBV12-3/TRBV12-4 | - | TRBJ1-5
CASSKDWTGSHQPQHF | TGTGCCAGCAGCAAAGACTGGACAGGGAGCCATCAGCCCCAGCATTTT | - | TRBV21-1 | medium-sized | TRBJ1-5
CASSLWGTADEQYF | TGTGCCAGCAGCTTATGGGGGACCGCGGACGAGCAGTACTTC | - | TRBV7-2 | many | TRBJ2-7
CATSERPNQPQHF | TGTGCCACCAGTGAAAGACCCAATCAGCCCCAGCATTTT | - | TRBV24-1 | many | TRBJ1-5
CASSIVAGVDGYTF | TGTGCCAGTAGTATAGTGGCAGGGGTTGATGGCTACACCTTC | - | TRBV19 | many | TRBJ1-2
CSAPTSGTVGELFF | TGCAGTGCACCGACTAGCGGGACAGTCGGGGAGCTGTTTTTT | TRBD2 | TRBV20-1 | many | TRBJ2-2
CAWRSRMGQKKNTEAFF | TGTGCCTGGAGGTCCCGGATGGGCCAGAAGAAGAACACTGAAGCTTTCTTT | - | TRBV30 | many | TRBJ1-1
CASSPKGFSYNSPLHF | TGTGCCAGCAGTCCTAAGGGCTTCTCCTATAATTCACCCCTCCACTTT | - | TRBV27 | many | TRBJ1-6
CASSLGPWDEQYF | TGTGCCAGCAGCCTAGGACCCTGGGACGAGCAGTACTTC | - | TRBV7-9 | many | TRBJ2-7
CSALAGTRSGGDTQYF | TGCAGTGCCTTAGCCGGGACAAGAAGCGGGGGGGATACGCAGTATTTT | TRBD2 | TRBV20-1 | - | TRBJ2-3
CASSQVAGVNTGELFF | TGTGCCAGCAGTCAGGTAGCGGGGGTGAACACCGGGGAGCTGTTTTTT | TRBD2 | TRBV27 | few | TRBJ2-2
CASSRGLGNQPQHF | TGTGCCAGCAGCCGTGGGTTAGGCAATCAGCCCCAGCATTTT | - | TRBV5-8 | many | TRBJ1-5
CASSQDDYRVQPQHF | TGCGCCAGCAGCCAAGACGACTATAGGGTACAGCCCCAGCATTTT | - | TRBV4-1 | many | TRBJ1-5
CASSFGTGSEAFF | TGTGCCAGCAGCTTTGGGACAGGGAGTGAAGCTTTCTTT | TRBD1 | TRBV11-2 | many | TRBJ1-1
CASSTSWGNYGYTF | TGTGCCAGCAGTACCTCCTGGGGCAACTATGGCTACACCTTC | - | TRBV12-3/TRBV12-4 | many | TRBJ1-2
CASSPSGTGMWEQYF | TGTGCCAGCTCACCCTCCGGGACAGGGATGTGGGAGCAGTACTTC | TRBD1 | TRBV18 | many | TRBJ2-7
CSAKVTGGNGYTF | TGCAGTGCTAAAGTCACAGGGGGCAATGGCTACACCTTC | TRBD1 | TRBV20-1 | many | TRBJ1-2
CASSPALNWNEQFF | TGCGCCAGCAGCCCAGCCTTGAATTGGAATGAGCAGTTCTTC | - | TRBV5-1 | many | TRBJ2-1
CASSVNGAVSQHF | TGTGCCAGCAGTGTGAACGGGGCGGTGTCCCAGCATTTT | - | TRBV2 | many | TRBJ1-5
CASSLAWETQYF | TGTGCCAGCAGCTTAGCGTGGGAGACCCAGTACTTC | - | TRBV7-2 | - | TRBJ2-5